The present entry profiles one TCR beta chain with its context. Its cognate antigen has yet to be identified. Base qualities are not at hand, and no much larger clone is one base apart. The library was generated by the immunoSEQ multiplex PCR assay. The table comes from immuneACCESS by way of TCRdb, which keeps in-frame sequences with V and J called. Part of the clones is missing from these tables; in studies checked, under half for an unresolved V gene and the rest for unknown reasons. This sample lists about 110,000 clones; 75% to 90% were detected once. Approximately 15% of the sample comes from the top ten. The sample comes from a study of control samples from healthy donors and cancer patients (dated by TCRdb to the early 2020s). The germline V gene supplies CDR1 SGHDT and CDR2 YYEEEE. Spanning cysteine to phenylalanine, the CDR3 consists of 16 amino acids. Only the CDR3 DNA stays, 48 bases, in frame from base 1. V loses 4 bases, J loses 7 bases, and the germline ends lie 20 bases apart.

The sequencing sample was made of blood. The receptor chain draws on TRBV5-6 and TRBJ1-4, and the D gene may be TRBD1, 6 bases matching. This receptor was identified in a woman aged 45-65 years in good health. The CDR3 protein sequence reads: CASSQGHLPRIEKLFF. The bases are TGTGCCAGCAGCCAGGGACACCTCCCTCGGATTGAAAAACTGTTTTTT.